Sequencing of this T cell receptor beta chain was carried out in a study of CD8+CD57+ T cells in acquired aplastic anemia. The study profiled TCR beta VDJ and CDR3 using genomic DNA as template. TCRdb fed the reads into MiXCR, producing one record per CDR3 protein. The profile covers 160,000 or so distinct CDR3 sequences, with 48% appearing a single time and 30% to 40% taken by the ten largest. By flow cytometry, patients selected for sequencing had shown an expansion of CD8+CD57+ cells. Germline V gene lookup returns CDR1 SGHTA and CDR2 FQGNSA. The ends lost 5 bases at V and 1 base at J; junction bases unmatched: 8. CDR3 length: 16 amino acids.

The sequence came from a human donor with aplastic anemia. The sample taken for sequencing was sorted CD4+, CD8+, or CD8+CD57+ T cells (not recorded which) from PBMCs. The V call is TRBV7-2, the J call TRBJ2-5, with 9 bases that match TRBD2. CDR3 coding DNA: TGTGCCAGCAGCGCTCGACTAGCGGTGCTCCAAGAGACCCAGTACTTC. It codes for CASSARLAVLQETQYF.